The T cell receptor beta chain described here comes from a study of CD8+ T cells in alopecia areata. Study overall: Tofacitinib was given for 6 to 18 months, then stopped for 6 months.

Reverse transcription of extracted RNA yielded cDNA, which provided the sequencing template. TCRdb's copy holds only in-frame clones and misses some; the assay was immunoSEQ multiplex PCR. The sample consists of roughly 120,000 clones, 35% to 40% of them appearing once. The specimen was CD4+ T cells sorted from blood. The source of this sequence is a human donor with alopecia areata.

The CDR3 sequence is CASSTRPGLPYEQYF. The CDR3 DNA sequence: TGTGCCAGCAGTACGCGACCGGGACTCCCCTACGAGCAGTACTTC. This sequence joins TRBV6-5 and TRBJ2-7, with D tentatively TRBD2 (6 bases). CDR3 length: 15 residues. Trimming took off 5 bases at V and 2 bases at J, with 16 bases between the two ends. CDR1 and CDR2 from the germline V gene are MNHEY and SVGAGI.